A selection of T cell receptor beta chains follows, all from one sample in a study of multiple sclerosis patients with progressive multifocal leukoencephalopathy. Only in-frame clones appear in the TCRdb table, and some are missing; sequencing was by immunoSEQ multiplex PCR. The sample has roughly 30,000 clones, about 88% seen once. The source material was PBMCs. These receptors originate from a human donor with multiple sclerosis. The CDR3 runs from the conserved cysteine through the conserved F or W. The order of the fields is D gene, clone size, J gene, V gene, CDR3 DNA, CDR3 protein. D genes are given only for firm matches. Clone size is stated in some rows and not others, as once, few, many or a class when expanded.

D gene: .
clone size: .
J gene: TRBJ2-7
V gene: TRBV5-1
CDR3 DNA: TGCGCCAGCAGCACCCGGACGAGCTCCTACGAGCAGTACTTC
CDR3 protein: CASSTRTSSYEQYF

D gene: TRBD2
clone size: .
J gene: TRBJ2-3
V gene: TRBV5-6
CDR3 DNA: TGTGCCAGCAGCTTACTAGCGGGGGGTACAGATACGCAGTATTTT
CDR3 protein: CASSLLAGGTDTQYF

D gene: TRBD2
clone size: .
J gene: TRBJ2-3
V gene: TRBV30
CDR3 DNA: TGTGCCTGGAGCCCAACCGGGACTAGCGACACAGATACGCAGTATTTT
CDR3 protein: CAWSPTGTSDTDTQYF

D gene: .
clone size: .
J gene: TRBJ2-1
V gene: TRBV5-6
CDR3 DNA: TGTGCCAGCAGCTCGATACAGGGCGCCTTCTACAATGAGCAGTTCTTC
CDR3 protein: CASSSIQGAFYNEQFF

D gene: .
clone size: .
J gene: TRBJ2-3
V gene: TRBV7-9
CDR3 DNA: TGTGCCAGCAGTCCGGGGCGGCGCACAGATACGCAGTATTTT
CDR3 protein: CASSPGRRTDTQYF

D gene: TRBD1
clone size: once
J gene: TRBJ1-6
V gene: TRBV5-4
CDR3 DNA: TGTGCCAGCAGCGACAGGGGGGTTCATAATTCACCCCTCCACTTT
CDR3 protein: CASSDRGVHNSPLHF

D gene: .
clone size: .
J gene: TRBJ1-5
V gene: TRBV19
CDR3 DNA: TGTGCCAGTAGAATGTACGGGCAGGCGAGCAATCAGCCCCAGCATTTT
CDR3 protein: CASRMYGQASNQPQHF

D gene: .
clone size: few
J gene: TRBJ1-5
V gene: TRBV19
CDR3 DNA: TGTGCCAGTGAGCACCCCCCTACTAATCAGCCCCAGCATTTT
CDR3 protein: CASEHPPTNQPQHF

D gene: TRBD1
clone size: once
J gene: TRBJ1-1
V gene: TRBV7-9
CDR3 DNA: TGTGCCAGCAGCCCAGGGGGGGGGTTCACTGAAGCTTTCTTT
CDR3 protein: CASSPGGGFTEAFF

D gene: .
clone size: .
J gene: TRBJ1-6
V gene: TRBV6-1
CDR3 DNA: TGTGCCAGCAGTGAACACCGGGGCAATTCACCCCTCCACTTT
CDR3 protein: CASSEHRGNSPLHF

D gene: TRBD1
clone size: .
J gene: TRBJ2-1
V gene: TRBV7-9
CDR3 DNA: TGTGCCAGCAGCTTAAAACAGGGGTTGTTCAATGAGCAGTTCTTC
CDR3 protein: CASSLKQGLFNEQFF

D gene: .
clone size: .
J gene: TRBJ1-2
V gene: TRBV18
CDR3 DNA: TGTGCCAGCTCACCACTGACGGAGGCCCATGGCTACACCTTC
CDR3 protein: CASSPLTEAHGYTF

D gene: .
clone size: .
J gene: TRBJ1-6
V gene: TRBV30
CDR3 DNA: TGTGCCTGGAGTATCGGCAGGTCGTATCCCTCCTATAATTCACCCCTCCACTTT
CDR3 protein: CAWSIGRSYPSYNSPLHF

D gene: TRBD1
clone size: few
J gene: TRBJ2-7
V gene: TRBV29-1
CDR3 DNA: TGCAGCGTTTCACAGGGGGAGGCCTACGAGCAGTACTTC
CDR3 protein: CSVSQGEAYEQYF